This T cell receptor beta chain was obtained from a study of CD8 T cells in ankylosing spondylitis. Whole-study results and caveats: One TCR beta motif, made up of several highly homologous variants, appeared characteristic of ankylosing spondylitis blood. Disease-linked clones bore a CD8+ phenotype and were relatively rare in peripheral blood. Both synovial fluid and blood in reactive arthritis had previously been reported to carry some motif variants.

The germline V and J ends were trimmed by 6 bases and 8 bases, with 13 bases remaining between them. The CDR3 sequence is 12 residues long. For TCR beta, libraries came from quantitative 5'-RACE with molecular barcodes. TCRdb analysed the 5' RACE reads with MiXCR anew, one entry per CDR3 protein. The sample lists about 250,000 distinct CDR3 sequences, under 35% occurring once. This clonotype was seen a handful of times. Antigen specificity is unknown. The gene calls are TRBV12-3 or TRBV12-4 and TRBJ1-2, with D perhaps matching TRBD1 (5 bases). Sequenced: blood, either unsorted or a sorted T cell fraction (not recorded which). The TCR was taken from a male donor with ankylosing spondylitis or in good health (not recorded which). The CDR3 DNA reads TGTGCCAGCAGCATTGGGGGGGTCGGCTACACCTTC. It translates to CASSIGGVGYTF.